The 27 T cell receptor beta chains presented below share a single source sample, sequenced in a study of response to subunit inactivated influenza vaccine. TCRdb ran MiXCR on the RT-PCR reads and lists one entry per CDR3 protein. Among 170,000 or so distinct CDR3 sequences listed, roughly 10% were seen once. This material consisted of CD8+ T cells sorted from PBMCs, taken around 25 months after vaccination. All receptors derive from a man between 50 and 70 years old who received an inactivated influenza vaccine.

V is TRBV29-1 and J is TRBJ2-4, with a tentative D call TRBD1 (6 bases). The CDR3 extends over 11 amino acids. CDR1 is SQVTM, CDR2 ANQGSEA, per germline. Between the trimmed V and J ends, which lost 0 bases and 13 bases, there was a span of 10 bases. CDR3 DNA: TGCAGCGTTGAAGATGAACAGGGACAGTACTTC. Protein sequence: CSVEDEQGQYF.

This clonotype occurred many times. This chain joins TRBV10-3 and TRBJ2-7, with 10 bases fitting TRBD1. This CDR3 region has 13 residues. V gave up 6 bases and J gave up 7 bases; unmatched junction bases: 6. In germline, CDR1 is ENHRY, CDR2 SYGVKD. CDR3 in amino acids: CAIRPDRGLEQYF. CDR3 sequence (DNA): TGTGCCATCAGGCCGGACAGGGGGTTAGAGCAGTACTTC.

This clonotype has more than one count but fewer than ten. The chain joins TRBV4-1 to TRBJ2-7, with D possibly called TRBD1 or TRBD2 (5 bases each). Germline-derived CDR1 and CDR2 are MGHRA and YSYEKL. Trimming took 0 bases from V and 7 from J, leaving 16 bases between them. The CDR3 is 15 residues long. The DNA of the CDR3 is TGCGCCAGCAGCCAAGATGAGGGACGGATGTGGGAGCAGTACTTC. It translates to CASSQDEGRMWEQYF.

This chain's CDR3 is CSVCVRGETYEQYF. The CDR3, as DNA: TGCAGCGTTTGTGTTAGGGGGGAAACCTACGAGCAGTACTTC. J is TRBJ2-7 and V is TRBV29-1; D may be TRBD1 or TRBD2 (6 bases each). Germline CDR1 reads SQVTM; CDR2 reads ANQGSEA. This CDR3 has 14 amino acids. Trimming shortened V by 5 bases and J by 2 bases, and 16 bases separated the two germline ends.

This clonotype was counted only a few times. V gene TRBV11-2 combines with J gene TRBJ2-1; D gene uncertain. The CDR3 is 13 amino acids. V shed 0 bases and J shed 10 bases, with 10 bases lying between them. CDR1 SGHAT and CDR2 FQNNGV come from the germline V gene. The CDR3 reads CASSLDLPSEQFF. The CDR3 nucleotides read TGTGCCAGCAGCTTAGATCTACCGTCAGAGCAGTTCTTC.

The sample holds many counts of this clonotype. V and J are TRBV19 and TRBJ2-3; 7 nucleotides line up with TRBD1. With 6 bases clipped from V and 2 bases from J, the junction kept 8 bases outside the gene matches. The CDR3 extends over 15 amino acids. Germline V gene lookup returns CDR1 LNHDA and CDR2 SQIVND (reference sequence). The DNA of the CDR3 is TGTGCCAGTAGCCATCGGGACAGACCCACAGATACGCAGTATTTT. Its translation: CASSHRDRPTDTQYF. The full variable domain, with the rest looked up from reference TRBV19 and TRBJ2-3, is DGGITQSPKYLFRKEGQNVTLSCEQNLNHDAMYWYRQDPGQGLRLIYYSQIVNDFQKGDIAEGYSVSREKKESFPLTVTSAQKNPTAFYLCASSHRDRPTDTQYFGPGTRLTVL.

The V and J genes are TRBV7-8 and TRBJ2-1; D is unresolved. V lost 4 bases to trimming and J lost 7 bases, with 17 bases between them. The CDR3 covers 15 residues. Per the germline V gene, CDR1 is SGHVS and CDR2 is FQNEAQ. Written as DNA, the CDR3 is TGTGCCAGCAGCTCCCCGCGTGAGAGCGTAAATGAGCAGTTCTTC. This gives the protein CASSSPRESVNEQFF.

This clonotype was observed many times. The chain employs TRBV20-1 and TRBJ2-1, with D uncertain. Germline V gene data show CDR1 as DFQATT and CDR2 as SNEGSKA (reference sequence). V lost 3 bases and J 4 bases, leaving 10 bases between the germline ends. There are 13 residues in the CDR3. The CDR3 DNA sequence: TGCAGTGCTAGTCGACAACCATACAATGAGCAGTTCTTC. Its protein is CSASRQPYNEQFF.

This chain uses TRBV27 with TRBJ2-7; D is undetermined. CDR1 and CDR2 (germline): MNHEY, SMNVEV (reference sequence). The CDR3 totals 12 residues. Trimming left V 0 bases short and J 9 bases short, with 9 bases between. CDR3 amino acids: CASSLSGTMQYF. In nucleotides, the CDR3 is TGTGCCAGCAGTTTATCCGGTACGATGCAGTACTTC.

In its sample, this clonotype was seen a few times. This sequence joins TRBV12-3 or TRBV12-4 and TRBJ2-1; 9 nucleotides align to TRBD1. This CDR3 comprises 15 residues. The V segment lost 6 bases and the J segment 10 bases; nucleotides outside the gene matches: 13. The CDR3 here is CASSTGTGWRGEQFF. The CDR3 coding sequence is TGTGCCAGCAGCACCGGGACAGGGTGGAGAGGAGAGCAGTTCTTC.

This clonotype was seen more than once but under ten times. In DNA form, the CDR3 reads TGCGCCAGCAGCCAAGGTACCACAGGGGGAGATGAGCAGTTCTTC. It specifies CASSQGTTGGDEQFF. This chain uses TRBV4-3 with TRBJ2-1; 8 bases match TRBD1. Germline V gene sequence: CDR1 LGHNA, CDR2 YSLEER. This CDR3 is built from 15 residues. Losses at the gene ends were 1 base for V and 8 bases for J; bases not matched to a gene: 7.

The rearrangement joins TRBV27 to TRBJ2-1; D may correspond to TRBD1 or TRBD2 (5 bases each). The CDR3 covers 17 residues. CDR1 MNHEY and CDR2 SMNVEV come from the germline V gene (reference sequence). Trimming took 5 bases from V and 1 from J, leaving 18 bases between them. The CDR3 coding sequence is TGTGCCAGCAGTAAGGGTCCGGGACCCGTATCCTACAATGAGCAGTTCTTC. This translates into CASSKGPGPVSYNEQFF.

CDR3 nucleotide sequence: TGCAGTGCTCCCCTGGGCAGCTATGGCTACACCTTC. It translates to CSAPLGSYGYTF. The chain carries TRBV20-1 and TRBJ1-2, with unresolved D. CDR1 and CDR2 (germline): DFQATT, SNEGSKA (reference sequence). The CDR3 sequence is 12 residues long. V lost 5 bases to trimming and J lost 4 bases, with 11 bases between them.

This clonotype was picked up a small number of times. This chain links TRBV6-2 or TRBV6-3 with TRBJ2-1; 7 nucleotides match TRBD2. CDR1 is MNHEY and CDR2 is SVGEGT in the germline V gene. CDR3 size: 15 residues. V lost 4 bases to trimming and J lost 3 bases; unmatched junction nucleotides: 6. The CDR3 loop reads CASSSAGNVYNEQFF. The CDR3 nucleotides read TGTGCCAGCAGTTCAGCGGGGAACGTCTACAATGAGCAGTTCTTC.

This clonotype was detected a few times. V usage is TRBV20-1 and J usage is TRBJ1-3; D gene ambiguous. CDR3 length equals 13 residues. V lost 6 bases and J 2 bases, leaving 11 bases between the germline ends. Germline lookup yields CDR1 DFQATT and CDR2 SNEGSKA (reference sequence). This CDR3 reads CSAGGWPGNTIYF. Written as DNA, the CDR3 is TGCAGTGCGGGCGGGTGGCCTGGAAACACCATATATTTT.

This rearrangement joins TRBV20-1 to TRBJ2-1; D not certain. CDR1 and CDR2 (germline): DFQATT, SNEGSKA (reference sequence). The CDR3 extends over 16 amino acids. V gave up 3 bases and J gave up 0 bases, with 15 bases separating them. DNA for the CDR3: TGCAGTGCTAGTTCCTTTGACGTGAGCTCCTACAATGAGCAGTTCTTC. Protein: CSASSFDVSSYNEQFF.

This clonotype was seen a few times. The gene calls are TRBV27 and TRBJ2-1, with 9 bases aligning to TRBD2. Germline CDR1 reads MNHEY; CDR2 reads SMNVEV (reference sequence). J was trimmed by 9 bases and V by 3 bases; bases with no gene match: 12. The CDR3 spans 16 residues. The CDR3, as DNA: TGTGCCAGCAGTTTTCTGGCGGGAGGGCCCCCGAGTGAGCAGTTCTTC. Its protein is CASSFLAGGPPSEQFF.

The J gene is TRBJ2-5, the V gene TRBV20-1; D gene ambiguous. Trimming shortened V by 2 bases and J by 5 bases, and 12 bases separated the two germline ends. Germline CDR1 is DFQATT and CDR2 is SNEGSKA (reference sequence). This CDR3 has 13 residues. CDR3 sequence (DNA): TGCAGTGCTAGATTCCAGCTCGTGGAGACCCAGTACTTC. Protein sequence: CSARFQLVETQYF.

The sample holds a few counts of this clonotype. CDR3 residues: CASSNWPAELLYNEQFF. In DNA form, the CDR3 reads TGTGCCAGCAGCAATTGGCCAGCGGAGCTTTTGTACAATGAGCAGTTCTTC. The chain employs TRBV7-8 and TRBJ2-1; perhaps TRBD2 as D (5 bases). The CDR3 has 17 amino acids. Trimming removed 5 bases at V and 4 bases at J, with 21 bases between. The germline CDR1 and CDR2 sequences are SGHVS and FQNEAQ. Combining the CDR3 with reference TRBV7-8 and TRBJ2-1 gives the whole variable domain GAGVSQSPRYKVAKRGQDVALRCDPISGHVSLFWYQQALGQGPEFLTYFQNEAQLDKSGLPSDRFFAERPEGSVSTLKIQRTQQEDSAVYLCASSNWPAELLYNEQFFGPGTRLTVL.

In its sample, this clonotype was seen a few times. The CDR3 DNA is TGTGCCAGCAGCGGGGGGACTAGGACGGTCGAGCAGTTCTTC. This encodes CASSGGTRTVEQFF. The J gene is TRBJ2-1, the V gene TRBV7-9; 8 nucleotides line up with TRBD2. The V gene end was trimmed by 5 bases and the J gene end by 10 bases; junction bases not matched to a gene: 10. The CDR3 covers 14 residues. Germline V CDR1 and CDR2: SEHNR, FQNEAQ (reference sequence).

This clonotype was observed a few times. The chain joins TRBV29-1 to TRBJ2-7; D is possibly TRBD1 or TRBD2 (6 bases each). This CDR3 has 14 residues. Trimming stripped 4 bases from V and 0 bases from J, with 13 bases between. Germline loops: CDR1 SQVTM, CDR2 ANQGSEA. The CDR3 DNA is TGCAGCGTTGGGGGGGACACCTCCTCCTACGAGCAGTACTTC. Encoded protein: CSVGGDTSSYEQYF.

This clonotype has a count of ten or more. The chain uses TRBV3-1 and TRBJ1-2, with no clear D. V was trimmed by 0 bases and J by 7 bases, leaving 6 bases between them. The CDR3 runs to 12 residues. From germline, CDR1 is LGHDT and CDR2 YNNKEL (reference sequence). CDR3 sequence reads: CASSQDWAGYTF. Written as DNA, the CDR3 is TGTGCCAGCAGCCAAGATTGGGCTGGCTACACCTTC.

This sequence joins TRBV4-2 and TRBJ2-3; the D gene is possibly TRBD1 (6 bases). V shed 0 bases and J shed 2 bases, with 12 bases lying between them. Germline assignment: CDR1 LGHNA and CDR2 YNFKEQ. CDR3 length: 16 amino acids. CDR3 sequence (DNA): TGTGCCAGCAGCCAAGAAGTCGGGACAACCACAGATACGCAGTATTTT. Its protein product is CASSQEVGTTTDTQYF.

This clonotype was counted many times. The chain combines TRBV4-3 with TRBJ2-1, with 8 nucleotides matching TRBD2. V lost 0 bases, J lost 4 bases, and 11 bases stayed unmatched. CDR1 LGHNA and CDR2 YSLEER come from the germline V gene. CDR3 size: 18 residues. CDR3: CASSQEYGGGIFYNEQFF. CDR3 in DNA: TGCGCCAGCAGCCAAGAATATGGCGGGGGGATATTTTACAATGAGCAGTTCTTC.

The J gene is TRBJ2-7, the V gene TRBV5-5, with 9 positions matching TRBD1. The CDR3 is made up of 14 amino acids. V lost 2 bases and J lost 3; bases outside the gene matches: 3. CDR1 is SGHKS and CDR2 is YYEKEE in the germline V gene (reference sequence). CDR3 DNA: TGTGCCAGCAGCTTTAGGACAGGGGTCTACGAGCAGTACTTC. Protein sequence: CASSFRTGVYEQYF.

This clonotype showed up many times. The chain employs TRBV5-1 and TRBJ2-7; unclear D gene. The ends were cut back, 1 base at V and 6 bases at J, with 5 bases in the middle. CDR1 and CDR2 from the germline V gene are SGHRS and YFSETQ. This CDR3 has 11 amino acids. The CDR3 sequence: CASSLYSEQYF. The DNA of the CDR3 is TGCGCCAGCAGCTTGTATAGCGAGCAGTACTTC.

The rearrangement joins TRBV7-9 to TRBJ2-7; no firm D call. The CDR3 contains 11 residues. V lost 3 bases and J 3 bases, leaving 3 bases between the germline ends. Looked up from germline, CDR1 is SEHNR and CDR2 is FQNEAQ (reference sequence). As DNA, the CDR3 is TGTGCCAGCAGCTTTGTCTACGAGCAGTACTTC. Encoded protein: CASSFVYEQYF.